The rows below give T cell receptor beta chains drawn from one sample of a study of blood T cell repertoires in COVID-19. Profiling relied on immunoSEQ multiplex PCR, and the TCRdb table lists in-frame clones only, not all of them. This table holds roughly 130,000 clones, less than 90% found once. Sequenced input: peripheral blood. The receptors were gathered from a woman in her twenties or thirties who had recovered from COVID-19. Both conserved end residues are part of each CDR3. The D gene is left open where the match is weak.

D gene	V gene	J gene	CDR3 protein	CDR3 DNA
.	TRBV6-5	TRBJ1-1	CASNKNTEAFF	TGTGCCAGCAACAAAAACACTGAAGCTTTCTTT
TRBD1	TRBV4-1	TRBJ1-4	CASSHTQGQSEKLFF	TGCGCCAGCAGCCATACACAGGGGCAGAGTGAAAAACTGTTTTTT
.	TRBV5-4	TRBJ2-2	CASSPETPPPGELFF	TGTGCCAGCAGCCCTGAAACTCCTCCCCCCGGGGAGCTGTTTTTT
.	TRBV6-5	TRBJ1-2	CASRNRGAAGYGYTF	TGTGCCAGCAGGAATCGGGGGGCCGCGGGCTATGGCTACACCTTC
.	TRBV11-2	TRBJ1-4	CASSPQVLTNEKLFF	TGTGCCAGCAGCCCCCAGGTCTTGACTAATGAAAAACTGTTTTTT
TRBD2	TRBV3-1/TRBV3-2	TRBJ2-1	CASSHKPAGSYNEQFF	TGTGCCAGCAGCCATAAACCAGCGGGATCCTACAATGAGCAGTTCTTC
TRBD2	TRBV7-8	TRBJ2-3	CASSQGLVFTDTQYF	TGTGCCAGCAGCCAAGGACTAGTTTTCACAGATACGCAGTATTTT
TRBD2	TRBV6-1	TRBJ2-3	CASSEDSGGLLWSDTQYF	TGTGCCAGCAGTGAAGATAGCGGGGGCCTGCTCTGGTCAGATACGCAGTATTTT
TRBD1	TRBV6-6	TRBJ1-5	CASKQGLNQPQHF	TGTGCCAGCAAACAGGGGCTCAATCAGCCCCAGCATTTT
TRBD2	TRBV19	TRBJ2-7	CASSAGLASGGYEQYF	TGTGCCAGTTCCGCGGGGCTAGCGTCGGGGGGTTACGAGCAGTACTTC
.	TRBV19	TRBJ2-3	CASSIDLAVSTDTQYF	TGTGCCAGTAGTATAGATCTTGCGGTTAGCACAGATACGCAGTATTTT
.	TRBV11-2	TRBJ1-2	CASSLDGGGYGYTF	TGTGCCAGCAGCTTAGATGGAGGCGGCTATGGCTACACCTTC
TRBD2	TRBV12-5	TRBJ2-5	CASGSLRLAGEALETQYF	TGTGCTAGTGGTTCGCTCCGACTAGCGGGAGAGGCCCTGGAGACCCAGTACTTC
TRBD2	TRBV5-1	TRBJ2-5	CASRGGLAGEETQYF	TGCGCCAGCAGAGGGGGGCTAGCGGGAGAAGAGACCCAGTACTTC
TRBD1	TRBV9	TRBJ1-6	CASSVTHRGDSPLHF	TGTGCCAGCAGCGTGACCCACAGGGGTGATTCACCCCTCCACTTT
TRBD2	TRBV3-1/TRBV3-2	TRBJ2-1	CASSHQPTGGPNEQFF	TGTGCCAGCAGCCATCAACCGACGGGGGGGCCGAATGAGCAGTTCTTC
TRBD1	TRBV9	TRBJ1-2	CASSVDPDRRIAGGYTF	TGTGCCAGCAGCGTGGATCCGGACAGGAGGATAGCGGGGGGCTACACCTTC
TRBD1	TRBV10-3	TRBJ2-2	CAISEGTGGAVGELFF	TGTGCCATCAGTGAAGGGACAGGGGGCGCGGTGGGGGAGCTGTTTTTT
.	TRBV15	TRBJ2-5	CATSTQGGETQYF	TGTGCCACCAGCACGCAGGGGGGAGAGACCCAGTACTTC
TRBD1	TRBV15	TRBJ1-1	CATSRQGGRQNTEAFF	TGTGCCACCAGCAGGCAGGGGGGACGGCAGAACACTGAAGCTTTCTTT
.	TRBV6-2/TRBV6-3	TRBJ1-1	CASSYVGTTTEAFF	TGTGCCAGCAGTTACGTAGGGACTACCACTGAAGCTTTCTTT
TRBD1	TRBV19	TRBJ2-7	CASSKRTGSYEQYF	TGTGCCAGTAGTAAAAGGACAGGCTCCTACGAGCAGTACTTC
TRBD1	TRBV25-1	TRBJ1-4	CASSDMDRLNEKLFF	TGTGCCAGCAGCGACATGGACAGGTTAAATGAAAAACTGTTTTTT